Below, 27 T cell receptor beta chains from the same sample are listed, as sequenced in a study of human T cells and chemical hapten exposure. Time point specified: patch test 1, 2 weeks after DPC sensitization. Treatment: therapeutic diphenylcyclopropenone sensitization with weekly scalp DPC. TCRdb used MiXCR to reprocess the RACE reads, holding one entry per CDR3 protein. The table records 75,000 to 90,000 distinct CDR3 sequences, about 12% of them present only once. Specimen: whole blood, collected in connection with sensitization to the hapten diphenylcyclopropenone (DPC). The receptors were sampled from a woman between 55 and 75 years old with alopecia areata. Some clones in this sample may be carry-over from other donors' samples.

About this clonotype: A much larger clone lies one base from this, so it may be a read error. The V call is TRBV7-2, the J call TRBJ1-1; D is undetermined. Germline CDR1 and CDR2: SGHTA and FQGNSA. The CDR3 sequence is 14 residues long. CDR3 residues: CACSSPRRKAEAFF. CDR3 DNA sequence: TGTGCCTGCAGTTCCCCCCGTAGGAAGGCTGAAGCTTTCTTT.

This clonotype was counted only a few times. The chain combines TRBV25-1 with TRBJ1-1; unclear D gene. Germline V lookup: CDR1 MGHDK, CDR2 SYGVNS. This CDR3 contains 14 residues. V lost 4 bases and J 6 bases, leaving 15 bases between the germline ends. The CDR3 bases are TGTGCCAGCAGTGTTCTTGAGGGCTTCGCTGAAGCTTTCTTT. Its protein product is CASSVLEGFAEAFF.

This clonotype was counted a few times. CDR3 protein: CASSELGIAGGDEQFF. The DNA for the CDR3 is TGTGCCAGCAGTGAATTAGGCATCGCGGGGGGGGATGAGCAGTTCTTC. V and J are TRBV2 and TRBJ2-1; 9 bases fit TRBD2. The CDR3 runs to 16 residues. Looked up from germline, CDR1 is SNHLY and CDR2 is FYNNEI. Trimming cost V 2 bases and J 8 bases; bases outside gene matches: 10. Drawing the rest from reference TRBV2 and TRBJ2-1, the complete variable domain is EPEVTQTPSHQVTQMGQEVILRCVPISNHLYFYWYRQILGQKVEFLVSFYNNEISEKSEIFDDQFSVERPDGSNFTLKIRSTKLEDSAMYFCASSELGIAGGDEQFFGPGTRLTVL.

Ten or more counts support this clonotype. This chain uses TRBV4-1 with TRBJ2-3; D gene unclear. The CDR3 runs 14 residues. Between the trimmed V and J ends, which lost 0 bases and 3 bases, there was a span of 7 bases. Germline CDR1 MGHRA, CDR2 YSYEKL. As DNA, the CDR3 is TGCGCCAGCAGCCAAGACCCATCAACAGATACGCAGTATTTT. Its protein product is CASSQDPSTDTQYF.

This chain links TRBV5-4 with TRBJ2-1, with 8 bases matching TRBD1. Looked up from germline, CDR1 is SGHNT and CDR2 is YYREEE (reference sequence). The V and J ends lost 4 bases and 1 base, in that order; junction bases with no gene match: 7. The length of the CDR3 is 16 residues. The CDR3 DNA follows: TGTGCCAGCAGCCTGAAAACAGGGGGGTCCTACAATGAGCAGTTCTTC. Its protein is CASSLKTGGSYNEQFF.

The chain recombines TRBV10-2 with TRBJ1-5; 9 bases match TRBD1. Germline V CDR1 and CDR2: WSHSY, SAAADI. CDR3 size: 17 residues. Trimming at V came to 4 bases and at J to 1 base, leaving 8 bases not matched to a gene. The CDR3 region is CASSATGGGLSNQPQHF. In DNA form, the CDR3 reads TGCGCCAGCAGTGCGACAGGGGGTGGATTGAGCAATCAGCCCCAGCATTTT.

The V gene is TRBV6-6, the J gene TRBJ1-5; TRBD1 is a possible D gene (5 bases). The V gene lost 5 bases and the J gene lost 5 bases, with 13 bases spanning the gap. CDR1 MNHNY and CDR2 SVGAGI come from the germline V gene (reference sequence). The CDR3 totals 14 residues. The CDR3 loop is CASSAGTVYQPQHF. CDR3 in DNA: TGTGCCAGCAGTGCCGGGACGGTGTATCAGCCCCAGCATTTT.

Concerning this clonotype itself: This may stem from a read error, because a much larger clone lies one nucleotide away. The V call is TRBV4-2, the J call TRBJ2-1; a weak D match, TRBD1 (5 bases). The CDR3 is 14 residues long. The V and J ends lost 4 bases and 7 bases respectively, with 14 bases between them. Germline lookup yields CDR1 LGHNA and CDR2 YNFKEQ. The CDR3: CASSPFVSGNEQFF. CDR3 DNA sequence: TGTGCCAGCAGCCCCTTTGTTTCAGGGAATGAGCAGTTCTTC.

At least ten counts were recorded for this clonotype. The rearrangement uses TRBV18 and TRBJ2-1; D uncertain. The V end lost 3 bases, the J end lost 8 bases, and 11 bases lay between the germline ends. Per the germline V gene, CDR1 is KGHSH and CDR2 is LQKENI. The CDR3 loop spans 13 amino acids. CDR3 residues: CASSPLSVDEQFF. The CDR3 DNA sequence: TGTGCCAGCTCACCGCTGTCAGTCGATGAGCAGTTCTTC.

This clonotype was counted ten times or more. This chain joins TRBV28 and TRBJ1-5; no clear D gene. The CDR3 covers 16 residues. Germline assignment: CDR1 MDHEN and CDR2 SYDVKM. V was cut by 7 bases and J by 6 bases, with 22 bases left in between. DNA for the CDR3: TGTGCCAGCAACTACCAGGACGCCTCCTGGGTTCAGCCCCAGCATTTT. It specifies CASNYQDASWVQPQHF.

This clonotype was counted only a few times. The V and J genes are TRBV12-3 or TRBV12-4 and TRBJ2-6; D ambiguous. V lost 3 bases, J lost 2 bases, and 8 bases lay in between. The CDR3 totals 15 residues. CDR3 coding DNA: TGTGCCAGCAGTTTTATGGGCACTGGGGCCAACGTCCTGACTTTC. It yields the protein CASSFMGTGANVLTF.

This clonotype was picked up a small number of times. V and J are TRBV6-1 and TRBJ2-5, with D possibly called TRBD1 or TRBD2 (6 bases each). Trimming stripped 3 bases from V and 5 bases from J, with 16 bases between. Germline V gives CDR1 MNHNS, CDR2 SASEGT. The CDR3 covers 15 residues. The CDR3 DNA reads TGTGCCAGCAGTGATATTGGGGGCGCGGGGGAGACCCAGTACTTC. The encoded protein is CASSDIGGAGETQYF.

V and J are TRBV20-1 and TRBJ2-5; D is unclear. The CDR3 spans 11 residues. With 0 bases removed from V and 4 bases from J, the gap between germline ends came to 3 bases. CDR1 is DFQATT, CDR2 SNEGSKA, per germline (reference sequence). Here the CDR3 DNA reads TGCAGTGCTAGAGATGCAGAGACCCAGTACTTC. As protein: CSARDAETQYF.

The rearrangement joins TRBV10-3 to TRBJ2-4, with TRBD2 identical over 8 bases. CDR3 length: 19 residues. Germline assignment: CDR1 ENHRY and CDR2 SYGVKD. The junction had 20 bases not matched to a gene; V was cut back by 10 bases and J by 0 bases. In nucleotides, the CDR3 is TGTGCCACCTCCCCCGGGGCGGGGGGTTTTTTTTTAGCCAAAAACATTCAGTACTTC. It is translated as CATSPGAGGFFLAKNIQYF.

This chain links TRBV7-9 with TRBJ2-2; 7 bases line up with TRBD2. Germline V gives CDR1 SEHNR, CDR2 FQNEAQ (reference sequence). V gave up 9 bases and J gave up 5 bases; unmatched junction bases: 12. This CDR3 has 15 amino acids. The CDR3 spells CASLIAGPPTGELFF. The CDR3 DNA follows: TGTGCCAGTCTGATAGCGGGCCCACCTACCGGGGAGCTGTTTTTT.

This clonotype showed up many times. The CDR3 reads CASSIGQGRGQPQHF. The CDR3 DNA reads as TGTGCCAGCAGCATAGGACAGGGGCGGGGGCAGCCCCAGCATTTT. The chain couples TRBV11-2 to TRBJ1-5, with 9 bases identical to TRBD1. In germline, CDR1 is SGHAT, CDR2 FQNNGV. With V trimmed by 5 bases and J by 7 bases, 9 bases remained unmatched. The CDR3 has 15 amino acids.

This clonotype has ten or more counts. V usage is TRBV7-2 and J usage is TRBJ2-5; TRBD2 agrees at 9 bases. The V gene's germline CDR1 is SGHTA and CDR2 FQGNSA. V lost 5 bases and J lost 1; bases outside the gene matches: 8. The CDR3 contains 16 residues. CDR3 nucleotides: TGTGCCAGCAGCCCGGCGGGAGGGGGCTTCCAAGAGACCCAGTACTTC. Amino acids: CASSPAGGGFQETQYF.

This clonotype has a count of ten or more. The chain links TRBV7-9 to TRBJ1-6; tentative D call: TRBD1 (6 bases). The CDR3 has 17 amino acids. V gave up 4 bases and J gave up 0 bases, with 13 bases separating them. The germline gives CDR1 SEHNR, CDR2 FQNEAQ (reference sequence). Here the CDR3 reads CASSWGLQSSYNSPLHF. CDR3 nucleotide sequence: TGTGCCAGCAGCTGGGGGCTTCAGAGCTCCTATAATTCACCCCTCCACTTT. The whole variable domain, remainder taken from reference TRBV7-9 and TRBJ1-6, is DTGVSQNPRHKITKRGQNVTFRCDPISEHNRLYWYRQTLGQGPEFLTYFQNEAQLEKSRLLSDRFSAERPKGSFSTLEIQRTEQGDSAMYLCASSWGLQSSYNSPLHFGNGTRLTVT.

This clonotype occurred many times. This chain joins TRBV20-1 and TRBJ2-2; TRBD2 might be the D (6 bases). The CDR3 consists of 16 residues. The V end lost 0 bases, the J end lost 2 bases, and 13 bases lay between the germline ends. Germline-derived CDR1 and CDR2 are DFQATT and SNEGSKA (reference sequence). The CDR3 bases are TGCAGTGCTAGAGATCGGCGGACTACAAACACCGGGGAGCTGTTTTTT. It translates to CSARDRRTTNTGELFF.

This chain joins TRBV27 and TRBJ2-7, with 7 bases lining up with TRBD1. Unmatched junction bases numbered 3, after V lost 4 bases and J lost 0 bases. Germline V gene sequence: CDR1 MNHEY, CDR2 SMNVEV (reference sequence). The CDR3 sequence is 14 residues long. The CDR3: CASSSTGPSYEQYF. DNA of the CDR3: TGTGCCAGCAGTTCGACAGGGCCCTCCTACGAGCAGTACTTC.

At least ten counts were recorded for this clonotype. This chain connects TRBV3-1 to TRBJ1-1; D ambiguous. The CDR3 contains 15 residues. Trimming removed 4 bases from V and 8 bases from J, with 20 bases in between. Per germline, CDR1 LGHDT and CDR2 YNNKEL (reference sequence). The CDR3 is CASSLGGRLAVEAFF. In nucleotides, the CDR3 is TGTGCCAGCAGCCTCGGTGGCAGGTTGGCAGTAGAAGCTTTCTTT.

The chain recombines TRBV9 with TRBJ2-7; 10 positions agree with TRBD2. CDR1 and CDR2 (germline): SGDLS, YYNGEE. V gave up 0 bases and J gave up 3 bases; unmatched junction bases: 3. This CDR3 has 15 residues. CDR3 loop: CASSVGSSGGYEQYF. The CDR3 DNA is TGTGCCAGCAGCGTAGGCTCTAGCGGGGGCTACGAGCAGTACTTC.

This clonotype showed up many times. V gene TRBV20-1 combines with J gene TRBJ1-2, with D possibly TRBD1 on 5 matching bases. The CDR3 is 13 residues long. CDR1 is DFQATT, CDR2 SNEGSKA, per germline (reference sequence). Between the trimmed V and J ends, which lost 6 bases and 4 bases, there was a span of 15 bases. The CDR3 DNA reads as TGCAGTGCGGAGAGTCAGGGACGCTATGGCTACACCTTC. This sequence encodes CSAESQGRYGYTF.

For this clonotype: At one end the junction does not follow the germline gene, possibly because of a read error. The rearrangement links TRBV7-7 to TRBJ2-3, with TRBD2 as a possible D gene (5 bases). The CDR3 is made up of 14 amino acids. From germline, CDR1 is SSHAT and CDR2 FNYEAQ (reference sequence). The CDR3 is CASSPGSRGDTQYF. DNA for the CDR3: TGTGCTAGCAGCCCGGGGTCACGAGGAGATACGCAGTATTTT.

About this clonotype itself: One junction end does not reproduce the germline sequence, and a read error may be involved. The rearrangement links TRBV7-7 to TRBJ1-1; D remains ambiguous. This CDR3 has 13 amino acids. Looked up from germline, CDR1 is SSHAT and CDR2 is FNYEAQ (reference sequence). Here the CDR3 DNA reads TGTGCTAGCAGCTTATGGTTCCGAAGCCCAGCTTTCTTT. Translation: CASSLWFRSPAFF.

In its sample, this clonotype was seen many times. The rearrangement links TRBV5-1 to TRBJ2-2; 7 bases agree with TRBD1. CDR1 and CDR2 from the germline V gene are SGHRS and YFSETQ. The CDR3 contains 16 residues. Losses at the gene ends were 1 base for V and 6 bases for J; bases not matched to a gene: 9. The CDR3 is CASSLTTGYNAGELFF. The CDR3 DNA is TGCGCCAGCAGCTTGACGACAGGGTATAACGCCGGGGAGCTGTTTTTT.

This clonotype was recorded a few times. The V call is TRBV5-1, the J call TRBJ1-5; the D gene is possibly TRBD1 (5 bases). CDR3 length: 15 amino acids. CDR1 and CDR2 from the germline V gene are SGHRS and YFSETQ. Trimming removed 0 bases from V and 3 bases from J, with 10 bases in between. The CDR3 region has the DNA TGCGCCAGCAGCTTGGGTCGGGGGACCAATCAGCCCCAGCATTTT. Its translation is CASSLGRGTNQPQHF.